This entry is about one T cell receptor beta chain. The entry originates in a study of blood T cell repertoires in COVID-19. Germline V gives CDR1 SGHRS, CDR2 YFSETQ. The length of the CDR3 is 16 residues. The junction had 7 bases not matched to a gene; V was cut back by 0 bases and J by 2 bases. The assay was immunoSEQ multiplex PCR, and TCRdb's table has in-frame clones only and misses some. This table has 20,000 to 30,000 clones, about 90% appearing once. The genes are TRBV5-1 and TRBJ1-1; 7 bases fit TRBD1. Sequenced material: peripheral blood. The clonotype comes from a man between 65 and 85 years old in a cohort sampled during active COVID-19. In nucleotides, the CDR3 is TGCGCCAGCAGCTTGGGGCGTACAGGGGCCAACACTGAAGCTTTCTTT. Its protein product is CASSLGRTGANTEAFF.